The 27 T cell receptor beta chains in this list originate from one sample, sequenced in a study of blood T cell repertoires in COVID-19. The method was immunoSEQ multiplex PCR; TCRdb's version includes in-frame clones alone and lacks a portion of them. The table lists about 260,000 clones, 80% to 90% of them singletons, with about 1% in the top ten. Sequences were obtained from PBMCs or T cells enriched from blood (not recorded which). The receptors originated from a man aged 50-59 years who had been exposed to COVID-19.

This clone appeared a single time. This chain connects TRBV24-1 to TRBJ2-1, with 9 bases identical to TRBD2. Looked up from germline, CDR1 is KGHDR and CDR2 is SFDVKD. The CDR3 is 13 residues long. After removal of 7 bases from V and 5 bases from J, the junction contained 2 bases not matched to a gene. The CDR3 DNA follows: TGTGCCACCAGGGCTAGCGGGAACAATGAGCAGTTCTTC. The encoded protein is CATRASGNNEQFF.

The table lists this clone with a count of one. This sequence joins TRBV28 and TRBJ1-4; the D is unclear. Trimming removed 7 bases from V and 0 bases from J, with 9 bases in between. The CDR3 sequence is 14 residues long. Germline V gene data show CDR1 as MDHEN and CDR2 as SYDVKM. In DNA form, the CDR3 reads TGTGCCAGCACCCTTTTTGCAACTAATGAAAAACTGTTTTTT. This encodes CASTLFATNEKLFF.

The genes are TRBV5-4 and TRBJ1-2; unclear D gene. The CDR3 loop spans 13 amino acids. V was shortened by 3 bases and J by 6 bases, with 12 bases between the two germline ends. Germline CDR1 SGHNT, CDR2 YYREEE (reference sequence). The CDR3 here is CASSSTNKDGYTF. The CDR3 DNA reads TGTGCCAGCAGCTCGACTAACAAGGATGGCTACACCTTC.

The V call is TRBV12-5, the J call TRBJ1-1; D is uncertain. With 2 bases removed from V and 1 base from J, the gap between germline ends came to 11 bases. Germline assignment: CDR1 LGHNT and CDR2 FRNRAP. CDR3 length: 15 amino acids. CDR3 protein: CASGLPGAENTEAFF. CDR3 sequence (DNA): TGTGCTAGTGGTTTGCCGGGAGCGGAGAACACTGAAGCTTTCTTT.

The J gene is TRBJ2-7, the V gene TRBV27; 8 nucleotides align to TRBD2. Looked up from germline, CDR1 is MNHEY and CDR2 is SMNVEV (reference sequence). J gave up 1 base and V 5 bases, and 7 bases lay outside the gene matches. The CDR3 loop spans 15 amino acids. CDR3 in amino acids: CASSNRGGRSYEQYF. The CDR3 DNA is TGTGCCAGCAGTAACCGGGGGGGCCGGTCCTACGAGCAGTACTTC.

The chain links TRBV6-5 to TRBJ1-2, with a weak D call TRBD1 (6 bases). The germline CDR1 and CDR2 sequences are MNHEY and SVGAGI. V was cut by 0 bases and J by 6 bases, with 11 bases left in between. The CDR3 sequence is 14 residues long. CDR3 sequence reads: CASSYSGGRDGYTF. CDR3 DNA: TGTGCCAGCAGTTACTCCGGGGGGCGTGATGGCTACACCTTC.

The CDR3 nucleotides read TGCGCCAGCAGTCGGACAGGCGATAATTCACCCCTCCACTTT. Translation gives CASSRTGDNSPLHF. The rearrangement links TRBV5-1 to TRBJ1-6, with 7 bases matching TRBD1. Germline CDR1 and CDR2: SGHRS and YFSETQ. The CDR3 spans 14 residues. V was pared by 5 bases and J by 5 bases, with 4 bases of the junction left unmatched.

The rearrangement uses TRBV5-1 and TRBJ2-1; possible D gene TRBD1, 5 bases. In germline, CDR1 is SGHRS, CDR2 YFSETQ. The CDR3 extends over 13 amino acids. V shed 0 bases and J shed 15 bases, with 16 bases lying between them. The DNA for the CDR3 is TGCGCCAGCAGCTTGGAGACGGACAAACCTCCGTTCTTC. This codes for CASSLETDKPPFF.

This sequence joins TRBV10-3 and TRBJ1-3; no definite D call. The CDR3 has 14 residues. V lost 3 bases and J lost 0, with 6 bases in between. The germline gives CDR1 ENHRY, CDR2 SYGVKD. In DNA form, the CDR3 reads TGTGCCATCAGTGATCGGAGCTCTGGAAACACCATATATTTT. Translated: CAISDRSSGNTIYF.

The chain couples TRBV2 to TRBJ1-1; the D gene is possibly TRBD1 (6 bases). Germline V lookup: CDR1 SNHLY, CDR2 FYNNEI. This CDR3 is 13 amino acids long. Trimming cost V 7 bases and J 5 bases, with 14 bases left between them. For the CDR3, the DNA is TGTGCCAGCACTACCGACAGGCGTACTGAAGCTTTCTTT. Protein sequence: CASTTDRRTEAFF. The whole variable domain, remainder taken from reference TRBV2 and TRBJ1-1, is EPEVTQTPSHQVTQMGQEVILRCVPISNHLYFYWYRQILGQKVEFLVSFYNNEISEKSEIFDDQFSVERPDGSNFTLKIRSTKLEDSAMYFCASTTDRRTEAFFGQGTRLTVV.

In nucleotides, the CDR3 is TGCGCCAGCAGCTTAACAGGGGCCACCTACGAGCAGTACTTC. Translated: CASSLTGATYEQYF. The chain recombines TRBV5-1 with TRBJ2-7; 7 bases line up with TRBD1. Trimming removed 2 bases from V and 2 bases from J; junction bases left unmatched: 4. Looked up from germline, CDR1 is SGHRS and CDR2 is YFSETQ. The CDR3 totals 14 residues. The full variable domain, in which reference TRBV5-1 and TRBJ2-7 provide the parts outside the CDR3, is KAGVTQTPRYLIKTRGQQVTLSCSPISGHRSVSWYQQTPGQGLQFLFEYFSETQRNKGNFPGRFSGRQFSNSRSEMNVSTLELGDSALYLCASSLTGATYEQYFGPGTRLTVT.

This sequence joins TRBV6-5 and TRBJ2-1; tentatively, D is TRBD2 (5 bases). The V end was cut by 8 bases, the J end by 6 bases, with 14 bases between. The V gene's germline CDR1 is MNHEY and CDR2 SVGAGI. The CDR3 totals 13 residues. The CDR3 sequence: CASQYFAGNEQFF. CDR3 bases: TGTGCCAGCCAGTACTTTGCGGGCAATGAGCAGTTCTTC.

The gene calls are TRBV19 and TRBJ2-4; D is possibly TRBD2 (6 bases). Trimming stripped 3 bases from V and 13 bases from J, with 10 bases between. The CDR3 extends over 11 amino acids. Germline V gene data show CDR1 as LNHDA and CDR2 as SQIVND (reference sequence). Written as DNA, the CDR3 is TGTGCCAGTAGTATGGCGGGGAAGCAGTACTTC. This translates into CASSMAGKQYF. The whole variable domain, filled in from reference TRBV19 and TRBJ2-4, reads DGGITQSPKYLFRKEGQNVTLSCEQNLNHDAMYWYRQDPGQGLRLIYYSQIVNDFQKGDIAEGYSVSREKKESFPLTVTSAQKNPTAFYLCASSMAGKQYFGAGTRLSVL.

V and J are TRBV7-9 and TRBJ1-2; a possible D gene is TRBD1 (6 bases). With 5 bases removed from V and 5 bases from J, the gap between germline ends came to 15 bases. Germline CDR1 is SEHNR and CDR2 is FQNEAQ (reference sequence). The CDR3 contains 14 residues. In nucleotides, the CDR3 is TGTGCCAGCAGCAAGCGGTGGCAGGGGTATGGCTACACCTTC. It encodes CASSKRWQGYGYTF. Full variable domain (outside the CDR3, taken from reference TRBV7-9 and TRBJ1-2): DTGVSQNPRHKITKRGQNVTFRCDPISEHNRLYWYRQTLGQGPEFLTYFQNEAQLEKSRLLSDRFSAERPKGSFSTLEIQRTEQGDSAMYLCASSKRWQGYGYTFGSGTRLTVV.

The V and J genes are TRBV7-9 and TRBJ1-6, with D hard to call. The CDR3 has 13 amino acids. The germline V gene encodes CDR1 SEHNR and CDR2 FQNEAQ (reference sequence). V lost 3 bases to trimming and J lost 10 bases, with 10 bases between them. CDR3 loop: CASSFSTDSPLHF. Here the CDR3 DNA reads TGTGCCAGCAGCTTTTCAACAGACTCACCCCTCCACTTT.

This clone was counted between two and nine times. This CDR3 reads CASSQSMAAVIPQHF. The CDR3 nucleotides read TGTGCCAGCAGCCAATCGATGGCCGCAGTTATTCCCCAGCATTTT. This chain connects TRBV4-2 to TRBJ1-5; no definite D call. This CDR3 has 15 residues. With 2 bases removed from V and 10 bases from J, the gap between germline ends came to 18 bases. The germline V gene encodes CDR1 LGHNA and CDR2 YNFKEQ.

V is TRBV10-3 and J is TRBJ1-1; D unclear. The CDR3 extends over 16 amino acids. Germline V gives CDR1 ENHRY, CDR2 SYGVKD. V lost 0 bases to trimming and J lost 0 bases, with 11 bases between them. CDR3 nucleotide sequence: TGTGCCATCAGTGAGTCCCGGGGTGGCTTGAACACTGAAGCTTTCTTT. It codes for CAISESRGGLNTEAFF.

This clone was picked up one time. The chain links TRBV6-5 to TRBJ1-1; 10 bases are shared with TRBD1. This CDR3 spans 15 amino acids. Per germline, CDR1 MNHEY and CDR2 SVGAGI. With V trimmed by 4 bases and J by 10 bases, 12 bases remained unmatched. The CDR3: CASSSYAGTGDGAFF. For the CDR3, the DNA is TGTGCCAGCAGTTCTTATGCCGGGACAGGGGACGGAGCTTTCTTT.

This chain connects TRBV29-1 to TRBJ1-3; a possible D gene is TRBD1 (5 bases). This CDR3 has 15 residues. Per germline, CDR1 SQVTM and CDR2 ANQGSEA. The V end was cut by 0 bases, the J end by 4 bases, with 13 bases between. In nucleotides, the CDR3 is TGCAGCGTTGAAGAGGGGTGGGGCGCCGGAAACACCATATATTTT. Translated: CSVEEGWGAGNTIYF. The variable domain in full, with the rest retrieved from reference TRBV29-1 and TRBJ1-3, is SAVISQKPSRDICQRGTSLTIQCQVDSQVTMMFWYRQQPGQSLTLIATANQGSEATYESGFVIDKFPISRPNLTFSTLTVSNMSPEDSSIYLCSVEEGWGAGNTIYFGEGSWLTVV.

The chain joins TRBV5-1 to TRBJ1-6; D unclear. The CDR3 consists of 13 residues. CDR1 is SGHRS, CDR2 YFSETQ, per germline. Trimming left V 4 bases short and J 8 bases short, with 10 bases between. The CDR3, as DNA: TGCGCCAGCAGCCAGTCAGAAGATTCACCCCTCCACTTT. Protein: CASSQSEDSPLHF. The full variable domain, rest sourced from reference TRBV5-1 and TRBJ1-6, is KAGVTQTPRYLIKTRGQQVTLSCSPISGHRSVSWYQQTPGQGLQFLFEYFSETQRNKGNFPGRFSGRQFSNSRSEMNVSTLELGDSALYLCASSQSEDSPLHFGNGTRLTVT.

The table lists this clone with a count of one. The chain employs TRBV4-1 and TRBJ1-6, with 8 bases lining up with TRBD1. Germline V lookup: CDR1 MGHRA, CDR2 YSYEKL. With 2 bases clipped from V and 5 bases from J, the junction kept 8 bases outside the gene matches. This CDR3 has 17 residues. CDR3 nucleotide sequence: TGCGCCAGCAGCCAAACCGGACAGGGTCTTGATAATTCACCCCTCCACTTT. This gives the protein CASSQTGQGLDNSPLHF.

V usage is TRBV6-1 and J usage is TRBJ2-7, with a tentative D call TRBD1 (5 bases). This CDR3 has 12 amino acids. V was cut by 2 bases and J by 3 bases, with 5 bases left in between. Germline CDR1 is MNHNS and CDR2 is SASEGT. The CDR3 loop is CASSEQGYEQYV. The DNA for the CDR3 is TGTGCCAGCAGTGAACAGGGCTACGAGCAGTACGTC.

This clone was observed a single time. The CDR3 protein is CASSQGLYSPVETQYF. The CDR3 DNA reads TGTGCCAGCAGCCAAGGATTGTACAGTCCTGTAGAGACCCAGTACTTC. The J gene is TRBJ2-5, the V gene TRBV14; D is unclear. The length of the CDR3 is 16 residues. Trimming removed 1 base from V and 4 bases from J, with 16 bases in between. Germline V lookup: CDR1 SGHDN, CDR2 FVKESK.

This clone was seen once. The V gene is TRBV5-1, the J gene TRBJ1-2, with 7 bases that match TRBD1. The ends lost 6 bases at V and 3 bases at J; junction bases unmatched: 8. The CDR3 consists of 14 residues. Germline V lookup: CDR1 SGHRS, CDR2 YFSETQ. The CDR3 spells CASNPQGMDYGYTF. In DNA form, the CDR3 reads TGCGCCAGCAACCCACAGGGGATGGACTATGGCTACACCTTC.

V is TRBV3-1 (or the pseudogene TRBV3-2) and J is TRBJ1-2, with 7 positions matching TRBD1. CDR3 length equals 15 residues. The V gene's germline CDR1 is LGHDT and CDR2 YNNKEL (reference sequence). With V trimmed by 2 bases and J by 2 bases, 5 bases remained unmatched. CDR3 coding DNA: TGTGCCAGCAGCCAAAAGCTACAGGGGAACTATGGCTACACCTTC. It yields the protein CASSQKLQGNYGYTF.

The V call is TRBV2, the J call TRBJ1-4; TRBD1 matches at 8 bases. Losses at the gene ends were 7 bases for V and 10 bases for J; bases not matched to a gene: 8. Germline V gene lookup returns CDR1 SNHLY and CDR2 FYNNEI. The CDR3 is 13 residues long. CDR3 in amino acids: CASTLLTGVKLFF. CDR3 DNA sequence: TGTGCCAGCACATTGTTGACAGGGGTAAAACTGTTTTTT.

For the CDR3, the DNA is TGTGCCTGGAGTCGGGATGACTATGGCTACACCTTC. The encoded protein is CAWSRDDYGYTF. The chain carries TRBV30 and TRBJ1-2; D gene uncertain. CDR3 size: 12 residues. Germline V CDR1 and CDR2: GTSNPN, SVGIG (reference sequence). V shed 2 bases and J shed 3 bases, with 7 bases lying between them.